The 10 T cell receptor beta chains below come from one sample, sequenced in a study of T cell responses to AZD1222 COVID-19 vaccine. The assay was immunoSEQ multiplex PCR, and TCRdb's table has in-frame clones only and misses some. The sample lists about 190,000 clones; 80% to 90% were seen once. Sequences were derived from peripheral blood, sampled on day 0 of MenACWY control vaccination. These receptor sequences come from an adult in good health.

The count of this clone is one. The genes are TRBV20-1 and TRBJ2-1; D remains ambiguous. The germline V gene encodes CDR1 DFQATT and CDR2 SNEGSKA (reference sequence). The CDR3 is made up of 9 amino acids. The DNA for the CDR3 is TGCCGGATCGACAATGAGCAGTTCTTC. Translation: CRIDNEQFF.

The rearrangement links TRBV3-1 (or the pseudogene TRBV3-2) to TRBJ1-5, with 10 bases lining up with TRBD1. V lost 1 base to trimming and J lost 2 bases; unmatched junction nucleotides: 2. This CDR3 contains 16 residues. Germline CDR1 reads LGHDT; CDR2 reads YNNKEL (reference sequence). The CDR3 here is CASSQAGTGGNQPQHF. The CDR3 nucleotides read TGTGCCAGCAGCCAAGCAGGGACAGGGGGCAATCAGCCCCAGCATTTT.

The chain uses TRBV7-9 and TRBJ2-1; D perhaps matches TRBD2 (5 bases). CDR1 and CDR2 from the germline V gene are SEHNR and FQNEAQ (reference sequence). CDR3 length: 15 amino acids. Trimming took off 4 bases at V and 0 bases at J, with 10 bases between the two ends. The CDR3 loop is CASSYTGISYNEQFF. CDR3 sequence (DNA): TGTGCCAGCAGCTATACCGGGATCTCCTACAATGAGCAGTTCTTC. The variable domain in full, completed from reference TRBV7-9 and TRBJ2-1, reads DTGVSQNPRHKITKRGQNVTFRCDPISEHNRLYWYRQTLGQGPEFLTYFQNEAQLEKSRLLSDRFSAERPKGSFSTLEIQRTEQGDSAMYLCASSYTGISYNEQFFGPGTRLTVL.

This CDR3 reads CATKGGLANTGELFF. The CDR3 DNA follows: TGTGCCACCAAGGGGGGACTGGCGAACACCGGGGAGCTGTTTTTT. This chain links TRBV19 with TRBJ2-2; D may correspond to TRBD1 or TRBD2 (6 bases each). CDR3 length: 15 residues. Between the trimmed V and J ends, which lost 10 bases and 0 bases, there was a span of 15 bases. In germline, CDR1 is LNHDA, CDR2 SQIVND (reference sequence).

The chain joins TRBV19 to TRBJ2-7, with 14 bases fitting TRBD2. Trimming removed 5 bases from V and 6 bases from J; junction bases left unmatched: 6. The CDR3 covers 15 residues. Germline values: CDR1 LNHDA, CDR2 SQIVND (reference sequence). CDR3 in amino acids: CASSLGTSGRPEQYF. DNA of the CDR3: TGTGCCAGTAGTCTCGGGACTAGCGGGAGACCCGAGCAGTACTTC.

A single count supports this clone. The junction differs from germline at one of its ends, possibly a read error. The genes are TRBV7-3 and TRBJ2-6; no clear D. The CDR3 has 15 residues. Per the germline V gene, CDR1 is SGHTA and CDR2 is FQGTGA. DNA for the CDR3: TGTGCCAGCAGGTTAAGGGCCACCGGGGCCAACGTCCTGACTTTC. The encoded protein is CASRLRATGANVLTF.

The V call is TRBV7-9, the J call TRBJ1-2, with TRBD1 as a possible D gene (6 bases). Trimming removed 5 bases from V and 0 bases from J, with 13 bases in between. The CDR3 has 15 residues. The germline gives CDR1 SEHNR, CDR2 FQNEAQ (reference sequence). Here the CDR3 DNA reads TGTGCCAGCAGCGGGGTGGACAGATCTAACTATGGCTACACCTTC. Encoded protein: CASSGVDRSNYGYTF. Full variable domain (rest looked up from reference TRBV7-9 and TRBJ1-2): DTGVSQNPRHKITKRGQNVTFRCDPISEHNRLYWYRQTLGQGPEFLTYFQNEAQLEKSRLLSDRFSAERPKGSFSTLEIQRTEQGDSAMYLCASSGVDRSNYGYTFGSGTRLTVV.

The chain joins TRBV29-1 to TRBJ1-1; TRBD1 agrees at 7 bases. The CDR3 is 15 amino acids. Trimming removed 1 base from V and 6 bases from J; junction bases left unmatched: 11. CDR1 is SQVTM, CDR2 ANQGSEA, per germline. The CDR3: CSVEGGGDRGAEAFF. CDR3 coding DNA: TGCAGCGTTGAAGGGGGAGGGGACAGAGGTGCTGAAGCTTTCTTT.

V usage is TRBV18 and J usage is TRBJ1-3; a weak D match, TRBD1 (6 bases). This CDR3 is built from 16 residues. Germline values: CDR1 KGHSH, CDR2 LQKENI. The ends were cut back, 2 bases at V and 3 bases at J, with 14 bases in the middle. The CDR3 nucleotides read TGTGCCAGCTCACCAGGAGGGGGGCCCGGTGGAAACACCATATATTTT. Translating it yields CASSPGGGPGGNTIYF.

The chain combines TRBV6-5 with TRBJ1-2; D unresolved. This CDR3 has 16 amino acids. Germline V lookup: CDR1 MNHEY, CDR2 SVGAGI. Deletions cut 0 bases from V and 7 bases from J, with 18 bases between. CDR3 nucleotide sequence: TGTGCCAGCAGTTACTCGTGGGAGGGAAGGGTTCGTGGCTACACCTTC. It encodes CASSYSWEGRVRGYTF.